The 25 T cell receptor beta chains presented below share a single source sample, sequenced in a study of PD-1 blockade in mismatch repair-deficient tumors. Sequencing was performed with immunoSEQ multiplex PCR; in TCRdb, only in-frame clones are kept and a portion is missing. The table lists 90,000 to 120,000 clones, about four fifths of them singletons. The sequencing here drew on peripheral blood, taken about 36 weeks after starting pembrolizumab. The receptors were sampled from an adult with mismatch repair-deficient cancer.

The chain combines TRBV7-9 with TRBJ2-2; possible D gene TRBD1, 5 bases. The CDR3 covers 15 residues. V dropped 4 bases and J dropped 0 bases, with 9 bases sitting between them. The V gene's germline CDR1 is SEHNR and CDR2 FQNEAQ (reference sequence). The DNA for the CDR3 is TGTGCCAGCAGCTCGACAGAGACGAACACCGGGGAGCTGTTTTTT. The encoded protein is CASSSTETNTGELFF.

The V call is TRBV5-1, the J call TRBJ2-7; no clear D gene. Germline assignment: CDR1 SGHRS and CDR2 YFSETQ. Trimming removed 0 bases from V and 4 bases from J, with 8 bases in between. The CDR3 extends over 13 amino acids. CDR3 in amino acids: CASSLGSGYEQYF. CDR3 sequence (DNA): TGCGCCAGCAGCTTGGGATCGGGTTACGAGCAGTACTTC.

The chain links TRBV9 to TRBJ2-4; a weak D match, TRBD2 (6 bases). There are 16 residues in the CDR3. V was clipped by 2 bases and J by 7 bases, with 19 bases between them. CDR1 SGDLS and CDR2 YYNGEE come from the germline V gene. This CDR3 reads CASSVDSGSSVNIQYF. The CDR3 nucleotides are TGTGCCAGCAGCGTTGATAGCGGAAGTTCAGTCAACATTCAGTACTTC.

The chain uses TRBV28 and TRBJ1-1; a weak D match, TRBD1 (5 bases). The CDR3 contains 14 residues. V was cut by 1 base and J by 1 base, with 7 bases left in between. Germline CDR1 MDHEN, CDR2 SYDVKM. The CDR3 reads CASSLSGGNTEAFF. CDR3 bases: TGTGCCAGCAGTTTATCGGGGGGGAACACTGAAGCTTTCTTT.

J is TRBJ2-7 and V is TRBV11-3; perhaps TRBD2 as D (6 bases). V lost 1 base and J lost 2, with 9 bases in between. CDR1 is SGHNT and CDR2 is YENEEA in the germline V gene. The length of the CDR3 is 14 residues. CDR3 in amino acids: CASSLVPGAYEQYF. The CDR3, as DNA: TGTGCCAGCAGCTTAGTCCCGGGAGCCTACGAGCAGTACTTC.

This clone was observed a handful of times. The chain links TRBV25-1 to TRBJ2-4; perhaps TRBD1 as D (6 bases). Germline V CDR1 and CDR2: MGHDK, SYGVNS. This CDR3 spans 11 amino acids. V lost 7 bases and J lost 9, with 10 bases in between. The DNA for the CDR3 is TGTGCCAGCATACAGGGATCCATTCAGTACTTC. This codes for CASIQGSIQYF.

The chain has TRBV11-3 and TRBJ2-5, with unresolved D. Germline assignment: CDR1 SGHNT and CDR2 YENEEA. The V and J ends lost 0 bases and 5 bases respectively, with 7 bases between them. CDR3 length equals 13 residues. CDR3 residues: CASSLEGWETQYF. In nucleotides, the CDR3 is TGTGCCAGCAGCTTAGAGGGTTGGGAGACCCAGTACTTC.

This chain uses TRBV27 with TRBJ2-1, with TRBD2 identical over 7 bases. V shed 5 bases and J 2 bases; nucleotides not matched to a gene: 6. CDR1 is MNHEY and CDR2 is SMNVEV in the germline V gene (reference sequence). This CDR3 spans 15 amino acids. This CDR3 reads CASSLSGSTYNEQFF. CDR3 coding DNA: TGTGCCAGCAGTCTTAGCGGGTCTACCTACAATGAGCAGTTCTTC.

The V gene is TRBV5-1, the J gene TRBJ2-7, with D possibly TRBD2 on 6 matching bases. The length of the CDR3 is 13 residues. Trimming pared 4 bases from V and 4 bases from J, leaving 12 bases between. Germline values: CDR1 SGHRS, CDR2 YFSETQ. The DNA of the CDR3 is TGCGCCAGCAGCCCGGAGGGCAGATACGAGCAGTACTTC. It is translated as CASSPEGRYEQYF. Full variable domain (remainder filled in from reference TRBV5-1 and TRBJ2-7): KAGVTQTPRYLIKTRGQQVTLSCSPISGHRSVSWYQQTPGQGLQFLFEYFSETQRNKGNFPGRFSGRQFSNSRSEMNVSTLELGDSALYLCASSPEGRYEQYFGPGTRLTVT.

This chain uses TRBV30 with TRBJ2-5, with 7 nucleotides matching TRBD1. With V trimmed by 4 bases and J by 11 bases, 7 bases remained unmatched. The CDR3 spans 11 residues. Germline-derived CDR1 and CDR2 are GTSNPN and SVGIG (reference sequence). The CDR3 is CAWTIPGQQYF. In DNA, the CDR3 is TGTGCCTGGACCATCCCGGGACAGCAGTACTTC. Filled out from reference TRBV30 and TRBJ2-5, the complete variable domain reads SQTIHQWPATLVQPVGSPLSLECTVEGTSNPNLYWYRQAAGRGLQLLFYSVGIGQISSEVPQNLSASRPQDRQFILSSKKLLLSDSGFYLCAWTIPGQQYFGPGTRLLVL.

This clone showed up just once. V and J are TRBV11-2 and TRBJ2-7; 7 nucleotides agree with TRBD1. V was pared by 3 bases and J by 5 bases, with 4 bases of the junction left unmatched. From germline, CDR1 is SGHAT and CDR2 FQNNGV. This CDR3 region has 13 residues. The CDR3, as DNA: TGTGCCAGCAGCTTTGGGACAGAAAACGAGCAGTACTTC. Translation: CASSFGTENEQYF.

This chain joins TRBV14 and TRBJ2-7; D is ambiguous. V lost 1 base, J lost 2 bases, and 9 bases lay in between. Per the germline V gene, CDR1 is SGHDN and CDR2 is FVKESK. The CDR3 runs to 14 residues. CDR3 sequence reads: CASSQAGLPYEQYF. For the CDR3, the DNA is TGTGCCAGCAGCCAAGCAGGATTACCCTACGAGCAGTACTTC.

This clone showed up just a few times. The genes are TRBV9 and TRBJ1-2; no clear D gene. The CDR3 sequence is 14 residues long. V was pared by 4 bases and J by 0 bases, with 10 bases between. The germline V gene encodes CDR1 SGDLS and CDR2 YYNGEE. CDR3 DNA sequence: TGTGCCAGCAGCACCAGCCTCTCTAACTATGGCTACACCTTC. It translates to CASSTSLSNYGYTF.

V gene TRBV5-4 combines with J gene TRBJ2-7; 9 bases agree with TRBD1. The CDR3 spans 14 residues. V was pared by 0 bases and J by 6 bases, with 4 bases of the junction left unmatched. Germline V CDR1 and CDR2: SGHNT, YYREEE (reference sequence). The CDR3 DNA reads TGTGCCAGCAGCTTGGTACAGGGGGCGGCCGAGCAGTACTTC. It translates to CASSLVQGAAEQYF.

The sample holds many counts of this clone. The CDR3 is CASSRGLLFDYEQYF. The CDR3 DNA reads as TGTGCCAGCAGCCGGGGACTACTCTTTGACTACGAGCAGTACTTC. The V call is TRBV7-9, the J call TRBJ2-7, with 7 bases that match TRBD2. After removal of 5 bases from V and 3 bases from J, the junction contained 10 bases not matched to a gene. CDR1 is SEHNR, CDR2 FQNEAQ, per germline (reference sequence). This CDR3 contains 15 residues.

The V call is TRBV7-8, the J call TRBJ2-3; D possibly corresponds to TRBD1 (9 bases). This CDR3 is 16 amino acids long. CDR1 SGHVS and CDR2 FQNEAQ come from the germline V gene. V was shortened by 4 bases and J by 6 bases, with 20 bases between the two germline ends. CDR3 DNA: TGTGCCAGCAGCTCTCGGGGGGGGACAGGGCCGGATACGCAGTATTTT. It specifies CASSSRGGTGPDTQYF. The full variable domain, completed using reference TRBV7-8 and TRBJ2-3, is GAGVSQSPRYKVAKRGQDVALRCDPISGHVSLFWYQQALGQGPEFLTYFQNEAQLDKSGLPSDRFFAERPEGSVSTLKIQRTQQEDSAVYLCASSSRGGTGPDTQYFGPGTRLTVL.

The chain uses TRBV15 and TRBJ1-5; unclear D gene. The germline V gene encodes CDR1 LNHNV and CDR2 YYDKDF (reference sequence). This CDR3 spans 16 amino acids. V was shortened by 4 bases and J by 7 bases, with 20 bases between the two germline ends. CDR3 sequence: CATSTHGPGTRQPQHF. CDR3 in DNA: TGTGCCACCAGCACCCATGGGCCAGGAACGAGGCAGCCCCAGCATTTT.

The chain recombines TRBV25-1 with TRBJ2-2, with 8 bases aligning to TRBD1. From germline, CDR1 is MGHDK and CDR2 SYGVNS. After removal of 7 bases from V and 5 bases from J, the junction contained 3 bases not matched to a gene. The CDR3 has 13 amino acids. The CDR3 loop is CASTGGRTGELFF. In DNA, the CDR3 is TGTGCCAGCACAGGGGGCCGGACCGGGGAGCTGTTTTTT.

V and J are TRBV5-5 and TRBJ1-1; TRBD1 might be the D (6 bases). CDR1 SGHKS and CDR2 YYEKEE come from the germline V gene (reference sequence). Trimming took off 3 bases at V and 1 base at J, with 13 bases between the two ends. This CDR3 has 15 amino acids. CDR3 in amino acids: CASSSTTGPNTEAFF. CDR3 in DNA: TGTGCCAGCAGCTCTACGACAGGACCGAACACTGAAGCTTTCTTT. The whole variable domain, remainder taken from reference TRBV5-5 and TRBJ1-1, is DAGVTQSPTHLIKTRGQQVTLRCSPISGHKSVSWYQQVLGQGPQFIFQYYEKEERGRGNFPDRFSARQFPNYSSELNVNALLLGDSALYLCASSSTTGPNTEAFFGQGTRLTVV.

V and J are TRBV12-5 and TRBJ1-1, with 9 bases fitting TRBD1. The CDR3 consists of 18 residues. Germline V gives CDR1 LGHNT, CDR2 FRNRAP. V lost 0 bases and J lost 6; bases outside the gene matches: 14. Written as DNA, the CDR3 is TGTGCTAGTGGTTTGGTTGCTTACGGGGGACAGGGTACCGCTGAAGCTTTCTTT. Translated, it gives CASGLVAYGGQGTAEAFF.

Turning to this clone: The junction departs from germline at one end; a sequencing error may be responsible. This chain links TRBV19 with TRBJ1-5; D call uncertain. The CDR3 has 14 residues. Germline V gene data show CDR1 as LNHDA and CDR2 as SQIVND (reference sequence). Here the CDR3 reads CASSIDASDQPQHF. CDR3 nucleotides: TGTGCCAGTAGTATAGATGCTAGCGATCAGCCCCAGCATTTT.

The chain joins TRBV11-2 to TRBJ1-1; TRBD1 matches at 7 bases. Trimming cost V 5 bases and J 7 bases; bases outside gene matches: 10. The CDR3 is 14 residues long. The V gene's germline CDR1 is SGHAT and CDR2 FQNNGV. Written as DNA, the CDR3 is TGTGCCAGCAGCGCCCTTACAGGGGTAGTTGAAGCTTTCTTT. Translated, it gives CASSALTGVVEAFF.

The V call is TRBV4-1, the J call TRBJ1-2, with 8 bases aligning to TRBD1. CDR1 and CDR2 (germline): MGHRA, YSYEKL. The CDR3 sequence is 15 residues long. V shed 6 bases and J 3 bases; nucleotides not matched to a gene: 9. The CDR3: CASRDGQGYDYGYTF. As DNA, the CDR3 is TGCGCCAGCAGGGACGGACAGGGATATGACTATGGCTACACCTTC.

The J gene is TRBJ2-3, the V gene TRBV7-9, with D possibly matching TRBD2 (6 bases). CDR3 length equals 15 residues. The germline V gene has CDR1 SEHNR and CDR2 FQNEAQ (reference sequence). V was clipped by 0 bases and J by 4 bases, with 11 bases between them. The CDR3 bases are TGTGCCAGCAGCTTAGCGAGACTAGTGGCAGATACGCAGTATTTT. This translates into CASSLARLVADTQYF.

DNA of the CDR3: TGTGCCAGCAGTTACTGGGATGGGGGAGAGACCCAGTACTTC. This translates into CASSYWDGGETQYF. This rearrangement joins TRBV6-6 to TRBJ2-5; D possibly matches TRBD1 or TRBD2 (5 bases each). Trimming stripped 1 base from V and 4 bases from J, with 10 bases between. Germline V gives CDR1 MNHNY, CDR2 SVGAGI (reference sequence). The CDR3 covers 14 residues.